This T cell receptor beta chain is from a study of T cells after yellow fever vaccination. Findings of the study overall: Of the clonotypes, a small share occurred in both CD4 and CD8 compartments.

Conversion of TCR transcripts into cDNA relied on 5'RACE template switching, which added a universal primer site and UMIs. Via MiXCR, TCRdb re-called the 5' RACE reads, giving one row per CDR3 protein. The sample includes under 300,000 distinct CDR3 sequences, about 7% seen only once; the top ten take 0.65% to 0.9%. This clonotype was picked up many times. Its specificity is not known. This material consisted of CD4+ T cells sorted from PBMCs, taken 15 days after the yellow fever booster vaccination. This TCR was recovered from a man aged 30 to 39 who received the YFV17D yellow fever vaccine.

The CDR3 DNA reads TGCGCCAGCAGCTTGTCGGGGACCTACGAGCAGTACTTC. This gives the protein CASSLSGTYEQYF. V is TRBV5-1 and J is TRBJ2-7, with a tentative D call TRBD2 (5 bases). Trimming removed 1 base from V and 2 bases from J, with 7 bases in between. CDR3 length: 13 residues. Germline CDR1 is SGHRS and CDR2 is YFSETQ.